This record covers a single TCR beta chain. The CDR3 runs 18 residues. V was trimmed by 2 bases and J by 0 bases, leaving 18 bases between them. This entry belongs to a study of OX40 agonist ivuxolimab in advanced cancers. The data were produced by immunoSEQ multiplex PCR, yet TCRdb's version contains in-frame clones alone and is incomplete. The data show 50,000 to 70,000 clones, less than 90% seen once. Sequencing used CD4+ or CD8+ T cells sorted from blood, obtained in a trial of the OX40 agonist ivuxolimab. V gene TRBV5-7 combines with J gene TRBJ1-5, with D tentatively TRBD1 (5 bases). Being an ORF, TRBV5-7 has a function that is uncertain. The receptor's source is an adult with an advanced solid tumor such as melanoma, head and neck, liver or kidney cancer. The CDR3 is CASSFEVQGESSNQPQHF. The DNA for the CDR3 is TGTGCCAGCAGCTTTGAGGTGCAGGGAGAGTCTAGCAATCAGCCCCAGCATTTT.